Below are 24 T cell receptor beta chains sequenced from a single sample in a study of blood T cells in healthy people across ages. A second PCR, run for 7 to 11 cycles, used a sample-barcoded 5' primer plus a J-beta primer mix. Via MiXCR, TCRdb re-called the 5' RACE reads, giving one row per CDR3 protein. Found here are about a million distinct CDR3 sequences, 35% to 40% of them singletons; the top ten hold around 13%. The sequencing input was blood. Receptor source: a man aged 18 to 29 in good health.

The chain uses TRBV11-2 and TRBJ2-2; 8 nucleotides match TRBD2. This CDR3 comprises 16 residues. V lost 6 bases and J lost 2; bases outside the gene matches: 8. Germline CDR1 reads SGHAT; CDR2 reads FQNNGV. The CDR3 protein is CASSPGGGLNTGELFF. Written as DNA, the CDR3 is TGTGCCAGCAGTCCCGGGGGGGGCTTAAACACCGGGGAGCTGTTTTTT.

A few counts support this clonotype. The chain has TRBV9 and TRBJ2-1; D tentatively fits TRBD1 or TRBD2 (6 bases each). The length of the CDR3 is 15 residues. Germline lookup yields CDR1 SGDLS and CDR2 YYNGEE. The V end lost 0 bases, the J end lost 3 bases, and 10 bases lay between the germline ends. CDR3 DNA sequence: TGTGCCAGCAGCGTAGGTGGGGGGCGCTACAATGAGCAGTTCTTC. It yields the protein CASSVGGGRYNEQFF.

The chain joins TRBV5-1 to TRBJ2-1; maybe TRBD1 (5 bases). Trimming left V 0 bases short and J 3 bases short, with 13 bases between. From germline, CDR1 is SGHRS and CDR2 YFSETQ. CDR3 size: 16 residues. The CDR3 sequence: CASSLEGRVLYNEQFF. CDR3 DNA: TGCGCCAGCAGCTTGGAAGGCAGGGTCCTCTACAATGAGCAGTTCTTC.

The rearrangement links TRBV6-5 to TRBJ1-4; a weak D match, TRBD1 (5 bases). CDR3 length equals 14 residues. The ends were cut back, 0 bases at V and 8 bases at J, with 10 bases in the middle. Germline CDR1 MNHEY, CDR2 SVGAGI. The CDR3 nucleotides read TGTGCCAGCAGTTACTCGAGAAGGGACGAAAAACTGTTTTTT. Translating it yields CASSYSRRDEKLFF.

There are a few counts of this clonotype. In DNA form, the CDR3 reads TGTGCCAGCAGCTTAGCAGCGGGGGGGGAAGAGACCCAGTACTTC. The encoded protein is CASSLAAGGEETQYF. V is TRBV7-2 and J is TRBJ2-5; 10 bases map to TRBD2. Germline V gene sequence: CDR1 SGHTA, CDR2 FQGNSA. V shed 0 bases and J 3 bases; nucleotides not matched to a gene: 1. This CDR3 spans 15 amino acids. Full variable domain (outside the CDR3, taken from reference TRBV7-2 and TRBJ2-5): GAGVSQSPSNKVTEKGKDVELRCDPISGHTALYWYRQSLGQGLEFLIYFQGNSAPDKSGLPSDRFSAERTGGSVSTLTIQRTQQEDSAVYLCASSLAAGGEETQYFGPGTRLLVL.

This clonotype has at least ten counts. The chain couples TRBV4-3 to TRBJ2-2, with unresolved D. The CDR3 has 17 residues. Trimming cost V 4 bases and J 0 bases, with 15 bases left between them. CDR1 and CDR2 (germline): LGHNA, YSLEER. The CDR3 DNA follows: TGCGCCAGCAGCCCGACCCGCGCTCAATCGAACACCGGGGAGCTGTTTTTT. The encoded protein is CASSPTRAQSNTGELFF.

The sample holds a few counts of this clonotype. The rearrangement uses TRBV20-1 and TRBJ2-3; D uncertain. The CDR3 contains 11 residues. Trimming pared 3 bases from V and 5 bases from J, leaving 6 bases between. The germline V gene encodes CDR1 DFQATT and CDR2 SNEGSKA (reference sequence). CDR3 amino acids: CSARAQDTQYF. The CDR3 nucleotides read TGCAGTGCTAGGGCACAAGATACGCAGTATTTT.

As DNA, the CDR3 is TGTGCCAGCTCACCACTGGGACAGGTCAACCAAGAGACCCAGTACTTC. This sequence encodes CASSPLGQVNQETQYF. The J gene is TRBJ2-5, the V gene TRBV18, with TRBD1 identical over 8 bases. V lost 1 base to trimming and J lost 0 bases; unmatched junction nucleotides: 4. CDR1 is KGHSH, CDR2 LQKENI, per germline. CDR3 length: 16 amino acids.

This rearrangement joins TRBV4-3 to TRBJ2-6; D is ambiguous. With 3 bases removed from V and 4 bases from J, the gap between germline ends came to 19 bases. In germline, CDR1 is LGHNA, CDR2 YSLEER. The CDR3 spans 18 residues. The CDR3 DNA sequence: TGCGCCAGCAGCCAGTCGGGTGGCAGTTCATCGGGGGCCAACGTCCTGACTTTC. Translation gives CASSQSGGSSSGANVLTF.

A few counts support this clonotype. A much larger clone lies one base from this, so it may be a read error. The chain combines TRBV5-1 with TRBJ2-5; the D gene is possibly TRBD2 (6 bases). The J call is uncertain, as TRBJ2-7 better fits the DNA end. The CDR3 contains 13 residues. Germline V gene sequence: CDR1 SGHRS, CDR2 YFSETQ. CDR3 nucleotide sequence: TGCGCCAGCAGCGATGATCGGGGGAGCGAGCAGTACTTC. It translates to CASSDDRGSEQYF.

This clonotype was recorded a few times. This chain links TRBV5-1 with TRBJ1-1; D is unclear. The germline gives CDR1 SGHRS, CDR2 YFSETQ. The germline V and J ends were trimmed by 2 bases and 1 base, with 12 bases remaining between them. The CDR3 covers 15 residues. The CDR3 nucleotides are TGCGCCAGCAGCTTTAACAGCGCGTCGAACACTGAAGCTTTCTTT. Protein: CASSFNSASNTEAFF.

Many counts were recorded for this clonotype. The chain joins TRBV7-9 to TRBJ2-6; tentative D call: TRBD1 (5 bases). CDR1 is SEHNR, CDR2 FQNEAQ, per germline (reference sequence). The CDR3 extends over 17 amino acids. The ends were cut back, 5 bases at V and 0 bases at J, with 14 bases in the middle. CDR3 in amino acids: CASSGQGQISGANVLTF. CDR3 DNA: TGTGCCAGCAGCGGTCAAGGACAAATCTCTGGGGCCAACGTCCTGACTTTC.

The chain employs TRBV3-1 and TRBJ2-7; D possibly corresponds to TRBD2 (6 bases). CDR1 and CDR2 (germline): LGHDT, YNNKEL (reference sequence). Trimming removed 4 bases at V and 7 bases at J, with 23 bases between. The CDR3 totals 16 residues. The CDR3 bases are TGTGCCAGCAGCCGAGGACTTTGGTCGGGACTGGTAGAGCAGTACTTC. This sequence encodes CASSRGLWSGLVEQYF.

This clonotype was observed a single time. This could be a read error, since a much larger clone is one nucleotide away. V gene TRBV5-1 combines with J gene TRBJ2-1, with TRBD1 as a possible D gene (6 bases). The CDR3 runs 17 residues. Trimming shortened V by 1 base and J by 5 bases, and 19 bases separated the two germline ends. Germline V gives CDR1 SGHRS, CDR2 YFSETQ. The CDR3 region has the DNA TGCGCCAGCAGCTTGCGGGCAATACCCCAGGGGAACAATGAGCAGTTCTTC. Translation gives CASSLRAIPQGNNEQFF. Full variable domain (missing parts from reference TRBV5-1 and TRBJ2-1): KAGVTQTPRYLIKTRGQQVTLSCSPISGHRSVSWYQQTPGQGLQFLFEYFSETQRNKGNFPGRFSGRQFSNSRSEMNVSTLELGDSALYLCASSLRAIPQGNNEQFFGPGTRLTVL.

This clonotype was detected a few times. V usage is TRBV6-6 and J usage is TRBJ2-7, with 7 bases that match TRBD1. The CDR3 covers 15 residues. The V and J ends lost 3 bases and 0 bases, in that order; junction bases with no gene match: 5. From germline, CDR1 is MNHNY and CDR2 SVGAGI (reference sequence). The CDR3 region has the DNA TGTGCCAGCAGTTATTCGGGACAGCCCTCCTACGAGCAGTACTTC. This encodes CASSYSGQPSYEQYF.

This clonotype appeared a few times. The chain joins TRBV24-1 to TRBJ1-2, with D hard to call. Germline V CDR1 and CDR2: KGHDR, SFDVKD. This CDR3 spans 12 amino acids. With 0 bases removed from V and 3 bases from J, the gap between germline ends came to 1 base. CDR3 nucleotides: TGTGCCACCAGTGATTTGGACTATGGCTACACCTTC. Translation gives CATSDLDYGYTF.

The chain carries TRBV20-1 and TRBJ1-3, with TRBD1 matching 10 bases. V was pared by 0 bases and J by 4 bases, with 6 bases of the junction left unmatched. CDR1 and CDR2 from the germline V gene are DFQATT and SNEGSKA (reference sequence). The CDR3 contains 16 residues. Written as DNA, the CDR3 is TGCAGTGCTAGAGATCTGGACAGGGGGGTAGGAAACACCATATATTTT. Amino acid sequence: CSARDLDRGVGNTIYF.

The genes are TRBV9 and TRBJ1-4; D unclear. V lost 0 bases and J lost 3, with 18 bases in between. The CDR3 consists of 18 residues. In germline, CDR1 is SGDLS, CDR2 YYNGEE. CDR3 sequence (DNA): TGTGCCAGCAGCGTAGGAGCTCGAGGACGCGACGCTAATGAAAAACTGTTTTTT. This codes for CASSVGARGRDANEKLFF.

V usage is TRBV4-1 and J usage is TRBJ2-1; weak D call: TRBD1 (7 bases). This CDR3 is 15 amino acids long. Germline V gene data show CDR1 as MGHRA and CDR2 as YSYEKL. V was pared by 0 bases and J by 13 bases, with 19 bases between. CDR3 region: CASSQEWDRRETQFF. CDR3 in DNA: TGCGCCAGCAGCCAAGAATGGGACAGACGGGAGACCCAGTTCTTC.

The chain couples TRBV6-2 or TRBV6-3 to TRBJ2-5, with 8 bases fitting TRBD1. Unmatched junction bases numbered 3, after V lost 5 bases and J lost 4 bases. CDR1 and CDR2 (germline): MNHEY, SVGEGT. This CDR3 spans 13 amino acids. The CDR3 here is CASSKQGGETQYF. CDR3 coding DNA: TGTGCCAGCAGTAAACAGGGGGGAGAGACCCAGTACTTC.

This chain uses TRBV7-3 with TRBJ2-5, with 7 bases aligning to TRBD1. The germline CDR1 and CDR2 sequences are SGHTA and FQGTGA. V was pared by 6 bases and J by 4 bases, with 8 bases of the junction left unmatched. CDR3 length: 14 residues. As DNA, the CDR3 is TGTGCCAGCAGTGCGGACAGGTATTCAGAGACCCAGTACTTC. Amino acid sequence: CASSADRYSETQYF.

This clonotype was seen only a few times. V gene TRBV25-1 combines with J gene TRBJ1-2; TRBD1 agrees at 7 bases. Germline trimming cut 5 bases from V and 7 bases from J; bases unmatched to any gene: 7. Looked up from germline, CDR1 is MGHDK and CDR2 is SYGVNS. The CDR3 totals 13 residues. CDR3 residues: CASSSTGAGGYTF. CDR3 coding DNA: TGTGCCAGCAGTTCCACAGGGGCGGGTGGCTACACCTTC.

CDR3 nucleotides: TGCAGCGTTGTGGGGACAGCCACCCCAGGGATGAACACTGAAGCTTTCTTT. Its protein product is CSVVGTATPGMNTEAFF. This chain uses TRBV29-1 with TRBJ1-1, with 7 positions matching TRBD1. After removal of 4 bases from V and 0 bases from J, the junction contained 14 bases not matched to a gene. Germline V CDR1 and CDR2: SQVTM, ANQGSEA. CDR3 length equals 17 residues. The full variable domain, in which reference TRBV29-1 and TRBJ1-1 provide the parts outside the CDR3, is SAVISQKPSRDICQRGTSLTIQCQVDSQVTMMFWYRQQPGQSLTLIATANQGSEATYESGFVIDKFPISRPNLTFSTLTVSNMSPEDSSIYLCSVVGTATPGMNTEAFFGQGTRLTVV.

The chain is built from TRBV19 and TRBJ1-2; 9 bases are shared with TRBD1. V trimming: 4 bases; J trimming: 6 bases; junction bases outside the gene matches: 6. This CDR3 has 14 amino acids. Germline V gives CDR1 LNHDA, CDR2 SQIVND (reference sequence). The CDR3 region is CASSTGQGHDGYTF. The CDR3 region has the DNA TGTGCCAGTAGTACCGGACAGGGGCATGATGGCTACACCTTC.